The 10 T cell receptor beta chains reported below all come from one sample, sequenced in a study of beta chain features in type 1 diabetes. Findings of the study overall: There was a moderate but significant shortening of TCRB CDR3s in all four CD4+ subsets of Type 1 diabetes patients.

Since all of the isolated RNA was reverse transcribed, expressed TCRB transcripts were what got sequenced. Libraries were prepared by immunoSEQ multiplex PCR; TCRdb keeps only in-frame clonotypes and omits some of them. In the table there are 95,000 to 150,000 clones, about 15% of which are singletons. No antigen has been identified for these receptors. The specimen was central memory CD4+ T cells from blood. These receptors were obtained from a man under 40 with type 1 diabetes.

This rearrangement joins TRBV18 to TRBJ1-2, with D unresolved. CDR1 is KGHSH, CDR2 LQKENI, per germline. This CDR3 spans 15 amino acids. V lost 2 bases, J lost 5 bases, and 15 bases lay in between. CDR3: CASSPTGMGEYGYTF. Written as DNA, the CDR3 is TGTGCCAGCTCACCAACGGGGATGGGAGAGTATGGCTACACCTTC.

The sample holds a few counts of this clone. This chain joins TRBV9 and TRBJ2-5; 13 nucleotides align to TRBD2. Germline V CDR1 and CDR2: SGDLS, YYNGEE. This CDR3 region has 17 residues. V shed 0 bases and J 5 bases; nucleotides not matched to a gene: 7. The CDR3 region is CASSVAQGLAGRETQYF. CDR3 DNA sequence: TGTGCCAGCAGCGTAGCCCAGGGACTAGCGGGGAGGGAGACCCAGTACTTC. Combining the CDR3 with reference TRBV9 and TRBJ2-5 gives the whole variable domain DSGVTQTPKHLITATGQRVTLRCSPRSGDLSVYWYQQSLDQGLQFLIQYYNGEERAKGNILERFSAQQFPDLHSELNLSSLELGDSALYFCASSVAQGLAGRETQYFGPGTRLLVL.

V is TRBV11-2 and J is TRBJ2-7; D remains ambiguous. The CDR3 is made up of 14 amino acids. Germline V gene data show CDR1 as SGHAT and CDR2 as FQNNGV. V was pared by 0 bases and J by 4 bases, with 10 bases between. The CDR3 reads CASSLDRTRYEQYF. The CDR3 DNA reads as TGTGCCAGCAGCTTAGACAGGACCCGGTACGAGCAGTACTTC.

The gene calls are TRBV2 and TRBJ1-1; 7 nucleotides agree with TRBD1. V trimming: 5 bases; J trimming: 6 bases; junction bases outside the gene matches: 9. The V gene's germline CDR1 is SNHLY and CDR2 FYNNEI. CDR3 size: 14 residues. CDR3 sequence reads: CASSSTPGQPEAFF. In DNA form, the CDR3 reads TGTGCCAGCAGTTCTACTCCGGGACAGCCTGAAGCTTTCTTT. Variable domain in full (rest from reference TRBV2 and TRBJ1-1): EPEVTQTPSHQVTQMGQEVILRCVPISNHLYFYWYRQILGQKVEFLVSFYNNEISEKSEIFDDQFSVERPDGSNFTLKIRSTKLEDSAMYFCASSSTPGQPEAFFGQGTRLTVV.

The chain couples TRBV19 to TRBJ2-5; TRBD1 aligns across 7 bases. Trimming at V came to 3 bases and at J to 3 bases, leaving 4 bases not matched to a gene. The germline gives CDR1 LNHDA, CDR2 SQIVND (reference sequence). CDR3 length equals 14 residues. The DNA for the CDR3 is TGTGCCAGTAGTATGGAAGGGGGCGAAGAGACCCAGTACTTC. Its translation is CASSMEGGEETQYF.

The sample holds a few counts of this clone. The chain has TRBV29-1 and TRBJ2-4; 8 bases align to TRBD1. J gave up 7 bases and V 5 bases, and 7 bases lay outside the gene matches. The length of the CDR3 is 13 residues. Germline-derived CDR1 and CDR2 are SQVTM and ANQGSEA. The CDR3 loop reads CSVHGQGDNIQYF. The CDR3 bases are TGCAGCGTTCATGGACAGGGCGACAACATTCAGTACTTC.

The V gene is TRBV9, the J gene TRBJ1-2; D perhaps matches TRBD1 (5 bases). The V and J ends lost 4 bases and 8 bases respectively, with 21 bases between them. Per germline, CDR1 SGDLS and CDR2 YYNGEE. CDR3 length: 15 residues. CDR3 residues: CASSPTRRTGGGYTF. The CDR3 nucleotides read TGTGCCAGCAGCCCTACCAGACGAACCGGGGGAGGCTACACCTTC.

This sequence joins TRBV6-5 and TRBJ2-1; 7 bases line up with TRBD1. CDR1 MNHEY and CDR2 SVGAGI come from the germline V gene. The CDR3 contains 14 residues. Trimming took 7 bases from V and 5 from J; bases not matched to a gene: 8. The CDR3 DNA follows: TGTGCCAGCAAGTTGACAGGGACCCACAATGAGCAGTTCTTC. It codes for CASKLTGTHNEQFF.

This clone was seen only a few times. The chain has TRBV29-1 and TRBJ2-3; 7 positions match TRBD1. CDR1 is SQVTM, CDR2 ANQGSEA, per germline. V lost 2 bases, J lost 5 bases, and 10 bases stayed unmatched. CDR3 size: 15 residues. The CDR3 nucleotides read TGCAGCGTTGAAACAGGGGCAGGGTGGGAAGATACGCAGTATTTT. Protein: CSVETGAGWEDTQYF.

This clone has a handful of counts. V gene TRBV9 combines with J gene TRBJ2-2; D is perhaps TRBD2 (6 bases). This CDR3 contains 16 residues. V gave up 4 bases and J gave up 4 bases, with 17 bases separating them. Germline CDR1 reads SGDLS; CDR2 reads YYNGEE. CDR3 DNA: TGTGCCAGCAGCTCGAGTGGTAGCGGACCCACCGGGGAGCTGTTTTTT. Translation gives CASSSSGSGPTGELFF.